The subject of this entry is one TCR beta chain. These data belong to a study of blood T cell repertoires in COVID-19. Enrollees, about 18 to 89 years old, lived in roughly 24 US areas. Clinical history as reported by participants underpinned cohort assignment. All recovered Cohort 3 donors got two negative PCRs, got clearance, or saw symptom resolution. There are 12 residues in the CDR3. Germline V gene lookup returns CDR1 LNHDA and CDR2 SQIVND (reference sequence). The V end was cut by 5 bases, the J end by 7 bases, with 9 bases between. Using immunoSEQ multiplex PCR, the repertoire was profiled, and TCRdb retains in-frame clones only, with some absent. The repertoire holds about 220,000 clones, with 84% as singletons.

This chain joins TRBV19 and TRBJ2-1, with D perhaps matching TRBD1 (5 bases). The sample comprised PBMCs or T cells enriched from blood (not recorded which). The receptor was derived from a woman between 35 and 50 years old who had recovered from COVID-19. CDR3 sequence reads: CASSERGNEQFF. CDR3 DNA: TGTGCCAGTAGTGAAAGGGGTAATGAGCAGTTCTTC.